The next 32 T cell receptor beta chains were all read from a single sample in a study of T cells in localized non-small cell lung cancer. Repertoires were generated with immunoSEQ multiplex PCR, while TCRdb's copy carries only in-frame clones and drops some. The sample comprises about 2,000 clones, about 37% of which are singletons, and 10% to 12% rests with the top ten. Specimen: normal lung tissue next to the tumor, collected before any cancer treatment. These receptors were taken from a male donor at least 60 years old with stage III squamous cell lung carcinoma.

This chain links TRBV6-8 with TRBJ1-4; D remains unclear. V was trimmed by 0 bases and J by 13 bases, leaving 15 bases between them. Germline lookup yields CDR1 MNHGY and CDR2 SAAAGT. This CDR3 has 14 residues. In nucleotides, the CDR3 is TGTGCCAGCAGTTACTCATTTTCGTGGAATGGACTGTTTTTT. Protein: CASSYSFSWNGLFF.

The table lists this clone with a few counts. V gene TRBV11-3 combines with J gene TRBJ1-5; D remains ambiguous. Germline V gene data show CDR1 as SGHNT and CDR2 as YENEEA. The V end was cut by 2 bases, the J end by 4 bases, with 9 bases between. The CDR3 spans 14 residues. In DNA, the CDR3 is TGTGCCAGCAGCTTAATCGGTTGGAATCAGCCCCAGCATTTT. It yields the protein CASSLIGWNQPQHF. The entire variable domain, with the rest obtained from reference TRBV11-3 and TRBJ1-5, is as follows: EAGVVQSPRYKIIEKKQPVAFWCNPISGHNTLYWYLQNLGQGPELLIRYENEEAVDDSQLPKDRFSAERLKGVDSTLKIQPAELGDSAVYLCASSLIGWNQPQHFGDGTRLSIL.

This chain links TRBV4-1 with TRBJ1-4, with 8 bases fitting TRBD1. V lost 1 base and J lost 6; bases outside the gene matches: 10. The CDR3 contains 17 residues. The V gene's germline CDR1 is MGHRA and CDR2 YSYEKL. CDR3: CASSQGGTGRMDEKLFF. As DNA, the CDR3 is TGCGCCAGCAGCCAAGGAGGGACAGGCCGAATGGATGAAAAACTGTTTTTT.

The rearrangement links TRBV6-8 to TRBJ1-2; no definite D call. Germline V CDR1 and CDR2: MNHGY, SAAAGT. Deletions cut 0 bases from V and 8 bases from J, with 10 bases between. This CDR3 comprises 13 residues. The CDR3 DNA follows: TGTGCCAGCAGTTACTCGGGCAGTCAAGGCTACACCTTC. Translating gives CASSYSGSQGYTF.

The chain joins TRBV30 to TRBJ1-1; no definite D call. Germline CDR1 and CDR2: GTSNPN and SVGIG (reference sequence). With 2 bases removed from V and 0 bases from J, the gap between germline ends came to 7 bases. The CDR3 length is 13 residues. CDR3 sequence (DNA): TGTGCCTGGAGTTTTAGGGTGAACACTGAAGCTTTCTTT. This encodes CAWSFRVNTEAFF.

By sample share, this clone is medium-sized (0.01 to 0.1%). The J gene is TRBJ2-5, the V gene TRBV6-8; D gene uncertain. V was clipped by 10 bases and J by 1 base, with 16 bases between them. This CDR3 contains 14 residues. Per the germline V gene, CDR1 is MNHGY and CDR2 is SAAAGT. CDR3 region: CAIRFDGRQETQYF. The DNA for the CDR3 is TGTGCCATTCGATTCGACGGACGCCAAGAGACCCAGTACTTC.

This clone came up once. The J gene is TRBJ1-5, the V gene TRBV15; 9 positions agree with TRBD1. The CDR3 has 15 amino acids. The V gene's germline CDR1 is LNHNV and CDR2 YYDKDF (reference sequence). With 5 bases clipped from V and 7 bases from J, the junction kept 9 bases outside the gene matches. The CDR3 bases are TGTGCCACCAGCCTAGAACAGGGGGCGCGGCAGCCCCAGCATTTT. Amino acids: CATSLEQGARQPQHF.

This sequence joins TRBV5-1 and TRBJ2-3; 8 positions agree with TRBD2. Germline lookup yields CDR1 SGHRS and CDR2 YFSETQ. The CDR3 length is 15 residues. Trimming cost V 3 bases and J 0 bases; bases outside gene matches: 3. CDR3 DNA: TGCGCCAGCAGCTATAGCGGGGCCAGCACAGATACGCAGTATTTT. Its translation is CASSYSGASTDTQYF.

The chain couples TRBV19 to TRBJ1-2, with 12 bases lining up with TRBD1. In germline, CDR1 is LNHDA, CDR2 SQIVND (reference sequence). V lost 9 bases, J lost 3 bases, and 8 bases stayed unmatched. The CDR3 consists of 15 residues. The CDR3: CASRGTGGEDYGYTF. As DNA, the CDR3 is TGTGCCAGCCGCGGGACAGGGGGCGAGGACTATGGCTACACCTTC.

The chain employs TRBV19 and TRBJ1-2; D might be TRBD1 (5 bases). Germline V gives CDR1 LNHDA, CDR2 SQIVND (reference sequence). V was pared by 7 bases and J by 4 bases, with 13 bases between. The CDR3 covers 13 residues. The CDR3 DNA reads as TGTGCCAGTACCCCGGACAAGCTCTATGGCTACACCTTC. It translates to CASTPDKLYGYTF.

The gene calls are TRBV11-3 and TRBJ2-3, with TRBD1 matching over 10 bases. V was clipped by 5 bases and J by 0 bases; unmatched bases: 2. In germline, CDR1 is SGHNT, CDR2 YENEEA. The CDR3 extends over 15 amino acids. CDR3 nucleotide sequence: TGTGCCAGCAGCCGGGACAGGGGAAGCACAGATACGCAGTATTTT. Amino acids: CASSRDRGSTDTQYF.

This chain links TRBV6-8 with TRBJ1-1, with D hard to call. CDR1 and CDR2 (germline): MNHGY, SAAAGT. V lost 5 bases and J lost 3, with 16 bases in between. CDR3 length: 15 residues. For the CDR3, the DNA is TGTGCCAGCAGTGAGCCGGACCCACGGTACACTGAAGCTTTCTTT. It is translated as CASSEPDPRYTEAFF.

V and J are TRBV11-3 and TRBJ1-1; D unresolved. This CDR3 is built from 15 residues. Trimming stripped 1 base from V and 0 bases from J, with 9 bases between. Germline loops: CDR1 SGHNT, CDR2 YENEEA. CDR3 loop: CASSLGSNLNTEAFF. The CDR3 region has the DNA TGTGCCAGCAGCTTAGGCAGCAACTTGAACACTGAAGCTTTCTTT.

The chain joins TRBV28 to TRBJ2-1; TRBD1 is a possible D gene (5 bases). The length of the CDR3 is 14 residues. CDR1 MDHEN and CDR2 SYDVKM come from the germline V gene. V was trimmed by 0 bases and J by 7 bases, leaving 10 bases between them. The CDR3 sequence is CASSLWTAKNEQFF. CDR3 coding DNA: TGTGCCAGCAGTTTATGGACAGCGAAGAATGAGCAGTTCTTC.

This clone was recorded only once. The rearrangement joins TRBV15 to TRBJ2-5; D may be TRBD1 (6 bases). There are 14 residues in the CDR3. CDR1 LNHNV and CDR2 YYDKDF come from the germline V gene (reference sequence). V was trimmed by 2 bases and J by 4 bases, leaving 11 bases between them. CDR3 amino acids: CATSRSSRGETQYF. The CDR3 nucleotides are TGTGCCACCAGCAGATCTAGCAGGGGAGAGACCCAGTACTTC.

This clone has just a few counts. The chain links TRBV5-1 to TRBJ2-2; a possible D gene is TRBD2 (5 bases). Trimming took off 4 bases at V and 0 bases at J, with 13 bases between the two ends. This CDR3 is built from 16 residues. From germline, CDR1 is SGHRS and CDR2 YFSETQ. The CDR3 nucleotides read TGCGCCAGCAGCCCTACTAGGGCCTCGAACACCGGGGAGCTGTTTTTT. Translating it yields CASSPTRASNTGELFF.

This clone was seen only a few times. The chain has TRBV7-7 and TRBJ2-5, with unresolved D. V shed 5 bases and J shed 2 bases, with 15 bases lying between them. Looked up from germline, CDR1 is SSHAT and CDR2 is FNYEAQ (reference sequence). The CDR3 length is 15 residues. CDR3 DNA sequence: TGTGCCAGCAGCCGAAGCAACGCAGCGCAAGAGACCCAGTACTTC. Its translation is CASSRSNAAQETQYF.

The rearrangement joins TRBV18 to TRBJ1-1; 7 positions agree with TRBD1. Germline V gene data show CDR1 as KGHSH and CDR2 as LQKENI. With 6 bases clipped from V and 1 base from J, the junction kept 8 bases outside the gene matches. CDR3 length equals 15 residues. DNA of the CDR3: TGTGCCAGCTCCAACGCTGGGACAGCGAACACTGAAGCTTTCTTT. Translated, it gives CASSNAGTANTEAFF.

Here the CDR3 DNA reads TGCGCCAGCAGCTTAGTGGGAACGGACAGGGAAGAGACCCAGTACTTC. Translation: CASSLVGTDREETQYF. The chain uses TRBV5-1 and TRBJ2-5; 8 nucleotides line up with TRBD1. Per germline, CDR1 SGHRS and CDR2 YFSETQ. This CDR3 is 16 amino acids long. Germline trimming cut 2 bases from V and 3 bases from J; bases unmatched to any gene: 9.

The CDR3 nucleotides read TGTGCCAGCAGTACAGGACTTCAAGGCTACACCTTC. The encoded protein is CASSTGLQGYTF. J is TRBJ1-2 and V is TRBV6-8; TRBD1 might be the D (5 bases). The CDR3 has 12 residues. Trimming removed 5 bases at V and 8 bases at J, with 12 bases between. Germline V lookup: CDR1 MNHGY, CDR2 SAAAGT.

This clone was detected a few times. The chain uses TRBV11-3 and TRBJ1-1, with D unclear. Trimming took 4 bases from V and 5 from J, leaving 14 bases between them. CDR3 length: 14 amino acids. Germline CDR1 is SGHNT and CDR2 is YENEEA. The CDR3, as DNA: TGTGCCAGCAGCTCTCCCCTTCCTCATACTGAAGCTTTCTTT. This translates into CASSSPLPHTEAFF.

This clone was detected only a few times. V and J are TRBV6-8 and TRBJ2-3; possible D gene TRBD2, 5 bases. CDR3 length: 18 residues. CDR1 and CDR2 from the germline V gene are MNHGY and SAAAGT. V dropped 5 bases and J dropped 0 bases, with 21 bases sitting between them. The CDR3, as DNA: TGTGCCAGCAGTGTTCGGGGTGCACTATTTTCTAGCACAGATACGCAGTATTTT. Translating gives CASSVRGALFSSTDTQYF.

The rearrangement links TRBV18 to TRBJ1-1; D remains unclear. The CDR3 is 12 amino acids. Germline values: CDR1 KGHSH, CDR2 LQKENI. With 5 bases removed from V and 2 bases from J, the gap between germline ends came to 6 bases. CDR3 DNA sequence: TGTGCCAGCTCATCTTCTAACACTGAAGCTTTCTTT. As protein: CASSSSNTEAFF.

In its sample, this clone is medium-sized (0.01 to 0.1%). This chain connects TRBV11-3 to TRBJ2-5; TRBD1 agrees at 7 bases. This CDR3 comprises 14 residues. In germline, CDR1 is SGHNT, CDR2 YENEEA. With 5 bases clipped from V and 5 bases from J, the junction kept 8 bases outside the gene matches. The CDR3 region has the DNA TGTGCCAGCAGCAATACAGGGGAGAAGGAGACCCAGTACTTC. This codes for CASSNTGEKETQYF.

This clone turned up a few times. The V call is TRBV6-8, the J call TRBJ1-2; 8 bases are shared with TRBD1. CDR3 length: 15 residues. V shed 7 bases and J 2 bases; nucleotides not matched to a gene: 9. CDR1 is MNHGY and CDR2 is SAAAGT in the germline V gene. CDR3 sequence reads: CASKSGDRGNYGYTF. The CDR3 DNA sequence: TGTGCCAGCAAGTCCGGTGACAGGGGAAACTATGGCTACACCTTC.

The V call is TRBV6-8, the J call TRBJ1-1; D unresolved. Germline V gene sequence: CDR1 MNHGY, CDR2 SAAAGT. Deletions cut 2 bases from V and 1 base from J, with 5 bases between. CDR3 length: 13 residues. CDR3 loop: CASSYGSNTEAFF. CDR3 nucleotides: TGTGCCAGCAGTTACGGCTCGAACACTGAAGCTTTCTTT.

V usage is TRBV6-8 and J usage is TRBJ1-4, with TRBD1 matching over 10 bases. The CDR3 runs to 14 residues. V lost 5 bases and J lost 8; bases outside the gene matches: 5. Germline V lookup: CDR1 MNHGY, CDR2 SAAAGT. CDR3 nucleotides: TGTGCCAGCAGTGAGGGACAGGGGTACGAAAAACTGTTTTTT. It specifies CASSEGQGYEKLFF.

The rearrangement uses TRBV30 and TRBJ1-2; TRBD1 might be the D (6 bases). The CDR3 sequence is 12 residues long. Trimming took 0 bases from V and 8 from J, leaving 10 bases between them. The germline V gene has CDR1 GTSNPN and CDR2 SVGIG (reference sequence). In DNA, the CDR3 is TGTGCCTGGAGTGTACAGAGGGGGGGCTACACCTTC. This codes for CAWSVQRGGYTF.

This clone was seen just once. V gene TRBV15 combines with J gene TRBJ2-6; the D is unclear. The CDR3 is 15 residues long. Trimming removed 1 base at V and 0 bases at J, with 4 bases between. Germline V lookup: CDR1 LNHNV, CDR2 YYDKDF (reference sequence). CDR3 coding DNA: TGTGCCACCAGCAGAGGAGTCTCTGGGGCCAACGTCCTGACTTTC. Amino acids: CATSRGVSGANVLTF. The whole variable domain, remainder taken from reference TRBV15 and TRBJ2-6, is DAMVIQNPRYQVTQFGKPVTLSCSQTLNHNVMYWYQQKSSQAPKLLFHYYDKDFNNEADTPDNFQSRRPNTSFCFLDIRSPGLGDTAMYLCATSRGVSGANVLTFGAGSRLTVL.

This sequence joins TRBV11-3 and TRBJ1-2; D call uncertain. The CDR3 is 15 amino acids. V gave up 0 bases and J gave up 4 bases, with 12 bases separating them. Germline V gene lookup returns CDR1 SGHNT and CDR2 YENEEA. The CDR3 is CASSLDNSGFYGYTF. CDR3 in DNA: TGTGCCAGCAGCTTAGATAATTCGGGGTTCTATGGCTACACCTTC.

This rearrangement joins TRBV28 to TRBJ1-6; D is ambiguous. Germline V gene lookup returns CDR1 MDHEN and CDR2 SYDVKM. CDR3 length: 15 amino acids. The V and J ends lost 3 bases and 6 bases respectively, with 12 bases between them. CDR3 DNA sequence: TGTGCCAGCAGTTTTCGGAGCCCTAGTAATTCACCCCTCCACTTT. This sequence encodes CASSFRSPSNSPLHF. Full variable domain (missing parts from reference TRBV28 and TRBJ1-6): DVKVTQSSRYLVKRTGEKVFLECVQDMDHENMFWYRQDPGLGLRLIYFSYDVKMKEKGDIPEGYSVSREKKERFSLILESASTNQTSMYLCASSFRSPSNSPLHFGNGTRLTVT.

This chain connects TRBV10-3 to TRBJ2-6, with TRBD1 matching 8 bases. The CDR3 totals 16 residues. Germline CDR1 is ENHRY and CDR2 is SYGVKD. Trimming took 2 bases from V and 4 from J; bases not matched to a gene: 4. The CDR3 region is CAISETTGVGANVLTF. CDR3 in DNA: TGTGCCATCAGTGAGACGACAGGGGTCGGGGCCAACGTCCTGACTTTC.